The clone carrying this TCR beta chain was observed at least ten times. Trimming stripped 0 bases from V and 6 bases from J, with 3 bases between. The CDR3 loop spans 12 amino acids. Germline CDR1 LGHNT, CDR2 FRNRAP. TCRdb analysed the RT-PCR reads with MiXCR anew, one entry per CDR3 protein. The table records 550,000 to 750,000 distinct CDR3 sequences, 13% to 15% of them present only once. The chain recombines TRBV12-5 with TRBJ2-1, with D unresolved. This TCR was recovered from a female donor in good health, serving as a healthy control. Material for sequencing was memory CD4+ T cells from blood. The CDR3 here is CASGLVVNEQFF. The DNA of the CDR3 is TGTGCTAGTGGTTTGGTTGTCAATGAGCAGTTCTTC.